This paragraph reports one T cell receptor (beta chain). The data are from a study of blood T cell repertoires in COVID-19. Overall study: Some COVID-19 samples were acute and others convalescent; all came from the United States, Italy and Spain. The analysed material was cDNA or gDNA that came from T cells, B-cell-depleted T cells, or PBMCs.

CDR3 size: 13 residues. From germline, CDR1 is WNHNN and CDR2 SYGVQD (reference sequence). V dropped 3 bases and J dropped 1 base, with 6 bases sitting between them. Study processing details: Reference gene primer amplification yielded estimated nucleated cell counts. Assay: immunoSEQ multiplex PCR; the TCRdb copy retains only in-frame clones and omits some. The DNA was the basis for D and trimming; V, J and clone size are from that table. Among hundreds of thousands of clones listed, about 85% were seen once. The specimen sequenced was peripheral blood. The receptor comes from a woman of 80 years or more with active or convalescent COVID-19. The chain carries TRBV10-1 and TRBJ2-5; no clear D. As DNA, the CDR3 is TGCGCCAGCAGTGACAGTGGCCAAGAGACCCAGTACTTC. Encoded protein: CASSDSGQETQYF.